A selection of T cell receptor beta chains follows, all from one sample in a study of OX40 agonist ivuxolimab in advanced cancers. Sequencing used immunoSEQ multiplex PCR; TCRdb keeps in-frame clones, though not all of them. Of 74,000 or so clones in the sample, over 80% were seen once. The specimen was CD4+ or CD8+ T cells sorted from blood, collected in a trial of the OX40 agonist ivuxolimab. The receptors derive from an adult with an advanced solid tumor such as melanoma, head and neck, liver or kidney cancer. The CDR3 runs from the conserved cysteine through the conserved F or W. Fields, in order: D gene, J gene, V gene, clone size, CDR3 protein, CDR3 DNA. D genes are given only for firm matches. Size tells how often a clone was seen (once, few, many) or the class of an expanded clone, and some rows leave it out.

d_gene: -; j_gene: TRBJ1-5; v_gene: TRBV11-2; abundance: -; CDR3aa: CASSPQLDTGYQPQHF; CDR3nt: TGTGCCAGCAGCCCGCAGTTGGATACAGGGTACCAGCCCCAGCATTTT
d_gene: -; j_gene: TRBJ2-7; v_gene: TRBV6-1; abundance: -; CDR3aa: CASSGQGPNEQYF; CDR3nt: TGTGCCAGCAGTGGGCAGGGTCCCAACGAGCAGTACTTC
d_gene: -; j_gene: TRBJ2-1; v_gene: TRBV6-4; abundance: -; CDR3aa: CASRVSSSYNEQFF; CDR3nt: TGTGCCAGCCGCGTTTCGAGCTCCTACAATGAGCAGTTCTTC
d_gene: TRBD2; j_gene: TRBJ2-7; v_gene: TRBV5-4; abundance: -; CDR3aa: CASSFSGYEQYF; CDR3nt: TGTGCCAGCAGCTTTAGCGGGTACGAGCAGTACTTC
d_gene: -; j_gene: TRBJ2-7; v_gene: TRBV5-6; abundance: -; CDR3aa: CASSLLSGVGTPIRLYF; CDR3nt: TGTGCCAGCAGCTTGTTATCGGGGGTGGGTACCCCGATACGACTGTACTTC
d_gene: -; j_gene: TRBJ2-7; v_gene: TRBV25-1; abundance: -; CDR3aa: CASSFGLSSYEQYF; CDR3nt: TGTGCCAGCAGTTTCGGCCTAAGCTCCTACGAGCAGTACTTC
d_gene: -; j_gene: TRBJ2-6; v_gene: TRBV27; abundance: -; CDR3aa: CASSPSSGANVLTF; CDR3nt: TGTGCCAGCAGTCCGAGCTCTGGGGCCAACGTCCTGACTTTC
d_gene: TRBD1; j_gene: TRBJ1-2; v_gene: TRBV6-6; abundance: -; CDR3aa: CASSYLTGAGYTF; CDR3nt: TGTGCCAGCAGTTATCTCACAGGGGCTGGCTACACCTTC
d_gene: -; j_gene: TRBJ2-7; v_gene: TRBV29-1; abundance: few; CDR3aa: CSVVIQAATFYEQYF; CDR3nt: TGCAGCGTTGTGATACAGGCAGCAACCTTCTACGAGCAGTACTTC
d_gene: TRBD1; j_gene: TRBJ1-1; v_gene: TRBV28; abundance: -; CDR3aa: CATTTGQSEAFF; CDR3nt: TGTGCCACCACGACAGGGCAGTCGGAAGCTTTCTTT
d_gene: -; j_gene: TRBJ1-1; v_gene: TRBV4-3; abundance: -; CDR3aa: CASSQEWGSPYTEAFF; CDR3nt: TGCGCCAGCAGCCAAGAATGGGGTTCCCCCTACACTGAAGCTTTCTTT
d_gene: -; j_gene: TRBJ1-4; v_gene: TRBV5-1; abundance: -; CDR3aa: CASSAQQGATNEKLFF; CDR3nt: TGCGCCAGCAGCGCACAACAGGGCGCAACTAATGAAAAACTGTTTTTT
d_gene: -; j_gene: TRBJ1-5; v_gene: TRBV18; abundance: -; CDR3aa: CASSPGVVEPQHF; CDR3nt: TGTGCCAGCTCACCAGGCGTGGTGGAGCCCCAGCATTTT
d_gene: -; j_gene: TRBJ2-5; v_gene: TRBV29-1; abundance: -; CDR3aa: CSVGVGRKETQYF; CDR3nt: TGCAGCGTGGGGGTTGGACGGAAAGAGACCCAGTACTTC
d_gene: TRBD1; j_gene: TRBJ2-2; v_gene: TRBV4-1; abundance: few; CDR3aa: CASSQRGPGELFF; CDR3nt: TGCGCCAGCAGCCAGAGGGGGCCCGGGGAGCTGTTTTTT
d_gene: TRBD1; j_gene: TRBJ2-5; v_gene: TRBV7-9; abundance: -; CDR3aa: CASSPNRDSQETQYF; CDR3nt: TGTGCCAGCAGCCCGAACCGGGACAGCCAAGAGACCCAGTACTTC
d_gene: TRBD1; j_gene: TRBJ2-2; v_gene: TRBV7-6; abundance: -; CDR3aa: CASSLGGQGTTGELFF; CDR3nt: TGTGCCAGCAGCTTAGGGGGACAGGGAACCACCGGGGAGCTGTTTTTT
d_gene: TRBD2; j_gene: TRBJ2-3; v_gene: TRBV6-6; abundance: -; CDR3aa: CASSQTSGRADTQYF; CDR3nt: TGTGCCAGCAGCCAGACTAGCGGGAGGGCAGATACGCAGTATTTT
d_gene: TRBD1; j_gene: TRBJ2-3; v_gene: TRBV7-6; abundance: -; CDR3aa: CASSLTGVSTDTQYF; CDR3nt: TGTGCCAGCAGCTTGACAGGGGTGAGCACAGATACGCAGTATTTT
d_gene: -; j_gene: TRBJ2-1; v_gene: TRBV21-1; abundance: -; CDR3aa: CASSKAKGGPYNEQFF; CDR3nt: TGTGCCAGCAGCAAAGCCAAGGGTGGCCCCTACAATGAGCAGTTCTTC
d_gene: -; j_gene: TRBJ2-5; v_gene: TRBV4-1; abundance: -; CDR3aa: CASSPWTGGKEETQYF; CDR3nt: TGCGCCAGCAGCCCGTGGACTGGGGGAAAGGAAGAGACCCAGTACTTC
d_gene: -; j_gene: TRBJ2-3; v_gene: TRBV4-2; abundance: -; CDR3aa: CASSQDEAGEGPTDTQYF; CDR3nt: TGTGCCAGCAGCCAAGATGAGGCAGGGGAGGGCCCCACAGATACGCAGTATTTT
d_gene: -; j_gene: TRBJ2-1; v_gene: TRBV2; abundance: -; CDR3aa: CASRGGRSYNEQFF; CDR3nt: TGTGCCAGCAGGGGGGGGCGGTCCTACAATGAGCAGTTCTTC
d_gene: TRBD1; j_gene: TRBJ2-5; v_gene: TRBV18; abundance: once; CDR3aa: CASSRDSQETQYF; CDR3nt: TGTGCCAGCTCCAGGGACAGCCAAGAGACCCAGTACTTC
d_gene: TRBD2; j_gene: TRBJ2-3; v_gene: TRBV30; abundance: -; CDR3aa: CAWRSGLAVGTDTQYF; CDR3nt: TGTGCCTGGAGGTCGGGACTAGCGGTAGGCACAGATACGCAGTATTTT